Listed below are T cell receptor beta chains from one sample, sequenced in a study of regulatory T cells in long-lasting Graves disease. TCRdb itself ran the multiplex PCR reads through MiXCR, one entry per CDR3 protein. The sample shows about 540,000 distinct CDR3 sequences, about 14% of them seen only once. These data were also filed under a second study, of T cells in Graves' hyperthyroidism and ophthalmopathy.

The sequences come from peripheral blood mononuclear cells (PBMCs), collected at new diagnosis, from a patient treated with antithyroid drugs. The receptor source for this set is a man between 25 and 39 years old with Graves disease. CDR3s include the opening cysteine and the closing phenylalanine or tryptophan. The D gene is left open where the match is weak. Expanded clones get a size class; other rows say once, few or many, or leave the size out.

d_call: .
clone_size: medium-sized
j_call: TRBJ2-1
cdr3_length: 20
v_call: TRBV7-2
cdr3_nt: TGTGCCAGCAGCTTAGTTATGTTGGGCGGGATTAGAACCTCCTACAATGAGCAGTTCTTC
cdr3_aa: CASSLVMLGGIRTSYNEQFF

d_call: TRBD2
clone_size: many
j_call: TRBJ2-1
cdr3_length: 15
v_call: TRBV12-3/TRBV12-4
cdr3_nt: TGTGCCAGCAGTTTAGAGACTAGCGGAGACAATGAGCAGTTCTTC
cdr3_aa: CASSLETSGDNEQFF

d_call: TRBD1
clone_size: many
j_call: TRBJ2-1
cdr3_length: 14
v_call: TRBV11-2
cdr3_nt: TGTGCCAGCAGCATCGGGACAGGGATCAATGAGCAGTTCTTC
cdr3_aa: CASSIGTGINEQFF

d_call: .
clone_size: many
j_call: TRBJ2-7
cdr3_length: 11
v_call: TRBV20-1
cdr3_nt: TGCAGTGCTAGTGAAGGGTACGAGCAGTACTTC
cdr3_aa: CSASEGYEQYF

d_call: .
clone_size: many
j_call: TRBJ2-1
cdr3_length: 14
v_call: TRBV7-9
cdr3_nt: TGTGCCAGCAGCCAAGGGGCAGGTTACAATGAGCAGTTCTTC
cdr3_aa: CASSQGAGYNEQFF

d_call: .
clone_size: many
j_call: TRBJ2-7
cdr3_length: 21
v_call: TRBV12-5
cdr3_nt: TGTGCTAGTGGTTTGGTCCTCCGGGTTGTGGCCTCCCCTCCGCCCTCCTACGAGCAGTACTTC
cdr3_aa: CASGLVLRVVASPPPSYEQYF

d_call: .
clone_size: many
j_call: TRBJ2-7
cdr3_length: 12
v_call: TRBV7-2
cdr3_nt: TGTGCCAGCAGCTTAGAGGCCTACGAGCAGTACTTC
cdr3_aa: CASSLEAYEQYF

d_call: TRBD1
clone_size: few
j_call: TRBJ1-4
cdr3_length: 15
v_call: TRBV6-9
cdr3_nt: TGTGCCAGCAGTTACGGACAGGCAACTAATGAAAAACTGTTTTTT
cdr3_aa: CASSYGQATNEKLFF

d_call: .
clone_size: many
j_call: TRBJ1-1
cdr3_length: 16
v_call: TRBV11-2
cdr3_nt: TGTGCCAGCAGCACCCGACGCGCTCAGGAGGGCACTGAAGCTTTCTTT
cdr3_aa: CASSTRRAQEGTEAFF

d_call: TRBD1
clone_size: few
j_call: TRBJ1-1
cdr3_length: 16
v_call: TRBV4-1
cdr3_nt: TGCGCCAGCAGCCCGCAACCTCGACAGGGTGCCACTGAAGCTTTCTTT
cdr3_aa: CASSPQPRQGATEAFF

d_call: .
clone_size: many
j_call: TRBJ2-1
cdr3_length: 13
v_call: TRBV7-9
cdr3_nt: TGTGCCAGCAGCTTGGATGTGGCAAGGGAGCAGTTCTTC
cdr3_aa: CASSLDVAREQFF

d_call: .
clone_size: many
j_call: TRBJ1-5
cdr3_length: 14
v_call: TRBV6-1
cdr3_nt: TGTGCCAGCAGGGAAAGGGGGTCCTATCAGCCCCAGCATTTT
cdr3_aa: CASRERGSYQPQHF

d_call: TRBD2
clone_size: many
j_call: TRBJ2-3
cdr3_length: 16
v_call: TRBV20-1
cdr3_nt: TGCAGTGCTAGAGCGGGACTAGCGGGAATGGCAGATACGCAGTATTTT
cdr3_aa: CSARAGLAGMADTQYF

d_call: TRBD1
clone_size: many
j_call: TRBJ1-3
cdr3_length: 15
v_call: TRBV19
cdr3_nt: TGTGCCAGTACCCCGACAGGGGCGGCTGGAAACACCATATATTTT
cdr3_aa: CASTPTGAAGNTIYF

d_call: TRBD1
clone_size: many
j_call: TRBJ2-1
cdr3_length: 17
v_call: TRBV27
cdr3_nt: TGTGCCAGCAGTTTAAGGGGCCGGGACAGGGCGAACAATGAGCAGTTCTTC
cdr3_aa: CASSLRGRDRANNEQFF

d_call: TRBD2
clone_size: many
j_call: TRBJ2-7
cdr3_length: 14
v_call: TRBV11-2
cdr3_nt: TGTGCCAGCAGCGGAGGACTAGCAATCTACGAGCAGTACTTC
cdr3_aa: CASSGGLAIYEQYF

d_call: .
clone_size: .
j_call: TRBJ1-1
cdr3_length: 15
v_call: TRBV5-1
cdr3_nt: TGCGCCAGCAGCTTGAGCGGAGGCCGGGCCACTGAAGCTTTCTTT
cdr3_aa: CASSLSGGRATEAFF

d_call: TRBD2
clone_size: few
j_call: TRBJ2-5
cdr3_length: 15
v_call: TRBV7-6
cdr3_nt: TGTGCCAGCAGCTCACTAGCGGGACACCAAGAGACCCAGTACTTC
cdr3_aa: CASSSLAGHQETQYF

d_call: TRBD1
clone_size: .
j_call: TRBJ1-1
cdr3_length: 13
v_call: TRBV11-2
cdr3_nt: TGTGCCAGCAGCTCCCGACAGGGGGCTTCAGCTTTCTTT
cdr3_aa: CASSSRQGASAFF

d_call: TRBD1
clone_size: many
j_call: TRBJ1-1
cdr3_length: 14
v_call: TRBV12-3/TRBV12-4
cdr3_nt: TGTGCCAGCAGTTTGGACAGGACGGGGGCCGGAGCTTTCTTT
cdr3_aa: CASSLDRTGAGAFF

d_call: TRBD1
clone_size: many
j_call: TRBJ2-3
cdr3_length: 15
v_call: TRBV28
cdr3_nt: TGTGCCAGCAGAAGTGACAGGGGCCTCACAGATACGCAGTATTTT
cdr3_aa: CASRSDRGLTDTQYF

d_call: .
clone_size: .
j_call: TRBJ1-5
cdr3_length: 14
v_call: TRBV28
cdr3_nt: TGTGCCAGCAGACGAATACAGGGTCGGGGGCGCCAGCATTTT
cdr3_aa: CASRRIQGRGRQHF

d_call: TRBD2
clone_size: few
j_call: TRBJ2-3
cdr3_length: 19
v_call: TRBV18
cdr3_nt: TGTGCCAGCTCACCGGAAACGGGACTAGCGGCTACGAGCACAGATACGCAGTATTTT
cdr3_aa: CASSPETGLAATSTDTQYF

d_call: .
clone_size: .
j_call: TRBJ2-3
cdr3_length: 15
v_call: TRBV11-2
cdr3_nt: TGTGCCAGCAGCTTAGGGCAGCCAAGCACAGATACGCAGTATTTT
cdr3_aa: CASSLGQPSTDTQYF

d_call: .
clone_size: few
j_call: TRBJ2-5
cdr3_length: 13
v_call: TRBV27
cdr3_nt: TGTGCCAGCAGTTTTGGATGGGGTGAGACCCAGTACTTC
cdr3_aa: CASSFGWGETQYF

d_call: .
clone_size: .
j_call: TRBJ2-7
cdr3_length: 15
v_call: TRBV9
cdr3_nt: TGTGCCAGCAGCGTAGAGCAGGGCATCACCTACGAGCAGTACTTC
cdr3_aa: CASSVEQGITYEQYF

d_call: TRBD2
clone_size: .
j_call: TRBJ2-1
cdr3_length: 17
v_call: TRBV27
cdr3_nt: TGTGCCAGCAGTTTCAATCAGGGGACTAGCGGGGTCTATGAGCAGTTCTTC
cdr3_aa: CASSFNQGTSGVYEQFF

d_call: .
clone_size: .
j_call: TRBJ1-3
cdr3_length: 15
v_call: TRBV7-6
cdr3_nt: TGTGCCAGCAGCTCGAATATTCTCTCTGGAAACACCATATATTTT
cdr3_aa: CASSSNILSGNTIYF

d_call: .
clone_size: many
j_call: TRBJ2-7
cdr3_length: 13
v_call: TRBV19
cdr3_nt: TGTGCCAGTAGCTCCTCAGGCGCCCACGAGCAGTACTTC
cdr3_aa: CASSSSGAHEQYF

d_call: TRBD2
clone_size: .
j_call: TRBJ2-2
cdr3_length: 16
v_call: TRBV20-1
cdr3_nt: TGCAGTGCGGCCAGGACTAGCGGGGCCCCCACCGGGGAGCTGTTTTTT
cdr3_aa: CSAARTSGAPTGELFF

d_call: TRBD2
clone_size: .
j_call: TRBJ2-1
cdr3_length: 15
v_call: TRBV20-1
cdr3_nt: TGCAGTGCTAGAGATCTCGAGCGGGAGTACAATGAGCAGCTCTTC
cdr3_aa: CSARDLEREYNEQLF

d_call: .
clone_size: .
j_call: TRBJ2-3
cdr3_length: 12
v_call: TRBV20-1
cdr3_nt: TGCAGTGCTATCCGAGGGGCAGATACGCAGTATTTT
cdr3_aa: CSAIRGADTQYF

d_call: .
clone_size: many
j_call: TRBJ2-5
cdr3_length: 12
v_call: TRBV6-1
cdr3_nt: TGTGCCAGTACTATAAACCAAGAGACCCAGTACTTC
cdr3_aa: CASTINQETQYF

d_call: .
clone_size: .
j_call: TRBJ2-5
cdr3_length: 13
v_call: TRBV12-3/TRBV12-4
cdr3_nt: TGTGCCAGCAGTCTTGACACCCCAGAGACCCAGTACTTC
cdr3_aa: CASSLDTPETQYF

d_call: .
clone_size: many
j_call: TRBJ1-5
cdr3_length: 13
v_call: TRBV20-1
cdr3_nt: TGCAGTGCTAGAGGGGAAGGGAATCAGCCCCAGCATTTT
cdr3_aa: CSARGEGNQPQHF

d_call: .
clone_size: few
j_call: TRBJ1-1
cdr3_length: 11
v_call: TRBV5-8
cdr3_nt: TGTGCCAGCATTGTGAACACTGAAGCTTTCTTT
cdr3_aa: CASIVNTEAFF

d_call: TRBD2
clone_size: many
j_call: TRBJ2-3
cdr3_length: 15
v_call: TRBV7-3
cdr3_nt: TGTGCCAGCAGCTTCACGGGAGGTGGGGCAGATACGCAGTATTTT
cdr3_aa: CASSFTGGGADTQYF

d_call: .
clone_size: once
j_call: TRBJ2-1
cdr3_length: 16
v_call: TRBV5-8
cdr3_nt: TGTGCCAGCAGCACGGTAGCGACTTCCCCCCGGGATGAGCAGTTCTTC
cdr3_aa: CASSTVATSPRDEQFF

d_call: TRBD1
clone_size: many
j_call: TRBJ1-1
cdr3_length: 13
v_call: TRBV6-5
cdr3_nt: TGTGCCAGCAGTTACACAGGGGGCACTGAAGCTTTCTTT
cdr3_aa: CASSYTGGTEAFF

d_call: TRBD2
clone_size: many
j_call: TRBJ2-3
cdr3_length: 19
v_call: TRBV20-1
cdr3_nt: TGCAGTGCTAGATACGACTTGGGAGGGCCTAGCGGGAACACAGATACGCAGTATTTT
cdr3_aa: CSARYDLGGPSGNTDTQYF

d_call: TRBD2
clone_size: few
j_call: TRBJ2-7
cdr3_length: 15
v_call: TRBV5-1
cdr3_nt: TGCGCCAGCACGACGTCTGCTAGCGGGAGCGGGGAGCAGTACTTC
cdr3_aa: CASTTSASGSGEQYF

d_call: TRBD1
clone_size: many
j_call: TRBJ2-3
cdr3_length: 15
v_call: TRBV28
cdr3_nt: TGTGCCAGCAGTTTCGCAGGGGGCGCGACAGATACGCAGTATTTT
cdr3_aa: CASSFAGGATDTQYF

d_call: TRBD2
clone_size: .
j_call: TRBJ2-7
cdr3_length: 15
v_call: TRBV7-9
cdr3_nt: TGTGCCAGCAGCTTTCGAACTAGCGGTTACAATGAGCAGTACTTC
cdr3_aa: CASSFRTSGYNEQYF

d_call: TRBD1
clone_size: many
j_call: TRBJ1-4
cdr3_length: 14
v_call: TRBV28
cdr3_nt: TGTGCCAGCAGCCTGTTCGGACAGGGCGAAAAACTGTTTTTT
cdr3_aa: CASSLFGQGEKLFF

d_call: TRBD2
clone_size: few
j_call: TRBJ2-2
cdr3_length: 16
v_call: TRBV7-2
cdr3_nt: TGTGCCAGCAGCCAATTGACTAGCGGGAACACCGGGGAGCTGTTTTTT
cdr3_aa: CASSQLTSGNTGELFF

d_call: TRBD1
clone_size: few
j_call: TRBJ1-5
cdr3_length: 16
v_call: TRBV6-5
cdr3_nt: TGTGCCAGCAGTTACTCGAACAGGGGCGGGAATCAGCCCCAGCATTTT
cdr3_aa: CASSYSNRGGNQPQHF

d_call: TRBD2
clone_size: few
j_call: TRBJ2-1
cdr3_length: 15
v_call: TRBV11-2
cdr3_nt: TGTGCCAGCAGCTTAGCACTAGCGGGAGTGGATGAGCAGTTCTTC
cdr3_aa: CASSLALAGVDEQFF

d_call: .
clone_size: .
j_call: TRBJ2-4
cdr3_length: 18
v_call: TRBV2
cdr3_nt: TGTGCCAGCAGTGAAGCGCCAGGGTTGGGGGGAGTGGGGCACATTCAGTACTTC
cdr3_aa: CASSEAPGLGGVGHIQYF